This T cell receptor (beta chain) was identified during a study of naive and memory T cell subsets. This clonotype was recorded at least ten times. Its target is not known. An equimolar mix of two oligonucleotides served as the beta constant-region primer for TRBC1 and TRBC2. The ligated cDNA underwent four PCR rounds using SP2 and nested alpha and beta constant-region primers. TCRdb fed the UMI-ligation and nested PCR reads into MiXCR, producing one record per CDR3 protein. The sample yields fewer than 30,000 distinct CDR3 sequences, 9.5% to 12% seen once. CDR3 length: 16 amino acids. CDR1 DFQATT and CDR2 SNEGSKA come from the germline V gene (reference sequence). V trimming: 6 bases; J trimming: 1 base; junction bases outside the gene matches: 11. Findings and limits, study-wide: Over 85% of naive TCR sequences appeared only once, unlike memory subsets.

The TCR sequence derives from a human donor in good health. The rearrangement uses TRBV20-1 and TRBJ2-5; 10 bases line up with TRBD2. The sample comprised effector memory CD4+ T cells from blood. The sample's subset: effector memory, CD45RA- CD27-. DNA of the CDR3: TGCAGTGCGGCGCCTCTAGCGGGGGCCATCCAAGAGACCCAGTACTTC. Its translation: CSAAPLAGAIQETQYF.